This note documents a single TCR beta chain sequence. This sample was taken from a study of regulatory T cells in long-lasting Graves disease. The length of the CDR3 is 15 residues. V trimming: 4 bases; J trimming: 7 bases; junction bases outside the gene matches: 5. Germline loops: CDR1 SGHRS, CDR2 YFSETQ. Sequencing libraries for TCR beta were prepared with iRepertoire HTBI primers and Arm-PCR of CDR3 regions. TCRdb called the multiplex PCR reads again in MiXCR, with one record for every CDR3 protein. The profile covers roughly 420,000 distinct CDR3 sequences, with roughly a sixth appearing a single time and 22% taken by the ten largest. The time point denotes: newly diagnosed GD, antithyroid drugs for less than 3 months. PBMC RNA served as the TCR library source. Graves' disease diagnosis followed American Thyroid Association guidelines. As collected, the peripheral blood samples measured 7.5 to 9 milliliters each and went into EDTA tubes.

V and J are TRBV5-1 and TRBJ2-1, with 13 nucleotides matching TRBD2. The TCR was taken from a female donor with Graves disease. The sequenced sample was peripheral blood mononuclear cells (PBMCs), obtained at new diagnosis, from a patient treated with antithyroid drugs. CDR3 sequence: CASSVTSGGGNEQFF. DNA for the CDR3: TGCGCCAGCAGCGTAACTAGCGGGGGGGGGAATGAGCAGTTCTTC. Full variable domain (outside the CDR3, taken from reference TRBV5-1 and TRBJ2-1): KAGVTQTPRYLIKTRGQQVTLSCSPISGHRSVSWYQQTPGQGLQFLFEYFSETQRNKGNFPGRFSGRQFSNSRSEMNVSTLELGDSALYLCASSVTSGGGNEQFFGPGTRLTVL.